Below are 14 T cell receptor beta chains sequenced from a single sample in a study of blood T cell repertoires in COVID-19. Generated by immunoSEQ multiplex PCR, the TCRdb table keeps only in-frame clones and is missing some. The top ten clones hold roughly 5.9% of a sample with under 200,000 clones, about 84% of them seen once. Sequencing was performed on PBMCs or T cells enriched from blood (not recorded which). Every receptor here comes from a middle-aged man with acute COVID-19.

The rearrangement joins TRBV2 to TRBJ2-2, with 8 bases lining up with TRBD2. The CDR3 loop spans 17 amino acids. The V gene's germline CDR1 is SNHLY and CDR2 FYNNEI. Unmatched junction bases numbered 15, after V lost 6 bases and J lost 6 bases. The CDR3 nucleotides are TGTGCCAGCAGCGATGCCGGACATAGCGGGAAAGCCGGGGAGCTGTTTTTT. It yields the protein CASSDAGHSGKAGELFF.

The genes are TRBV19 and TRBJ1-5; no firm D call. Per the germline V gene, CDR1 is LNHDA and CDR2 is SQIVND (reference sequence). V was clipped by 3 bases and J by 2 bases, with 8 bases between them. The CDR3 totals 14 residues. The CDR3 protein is CASSIRGGNQPQHF. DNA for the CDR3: TGTGCCAGTAGTATCCGGGGTGGCAATCAGCCCCAGCATTTT.

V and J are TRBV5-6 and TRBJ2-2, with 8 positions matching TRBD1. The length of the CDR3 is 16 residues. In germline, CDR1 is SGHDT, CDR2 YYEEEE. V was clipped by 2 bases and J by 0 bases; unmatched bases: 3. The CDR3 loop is CASSLRTGSNTGELFF. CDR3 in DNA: TGTGCCAGCAGCTTAAGGACAGGGTCGAACACCGGGGAGCTGTTTTTT.

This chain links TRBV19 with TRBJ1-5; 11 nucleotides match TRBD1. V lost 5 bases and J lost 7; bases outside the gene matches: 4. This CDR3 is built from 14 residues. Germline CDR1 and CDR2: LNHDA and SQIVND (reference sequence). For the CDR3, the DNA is TGTGCCAGTAGTGGGACAGGGGGAGGCCAGCCCCAGCATTTT. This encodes CASSGTGGGQPQHF.

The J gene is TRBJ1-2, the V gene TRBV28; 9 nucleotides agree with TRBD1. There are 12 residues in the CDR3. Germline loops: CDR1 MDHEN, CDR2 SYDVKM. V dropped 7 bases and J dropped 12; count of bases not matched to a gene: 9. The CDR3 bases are TGTGCCAGCAAGGTGGGACAGGGAAAGGACACCTTC. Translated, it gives CASKVGQGKDTF.

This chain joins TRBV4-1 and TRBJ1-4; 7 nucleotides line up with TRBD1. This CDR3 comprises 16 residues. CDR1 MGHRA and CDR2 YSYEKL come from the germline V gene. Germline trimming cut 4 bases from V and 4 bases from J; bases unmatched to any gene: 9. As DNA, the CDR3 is TGCGCCAGCAGCCCGGGGCCCCACAGGGGTAATGAAAAACTGTTTTTT. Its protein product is CASSPGPHRGNEKLFF.

The CDR3 sequence: CASSLNHVGGSPLHF. CDR3 coding DNA: TGTGCCAGCAGTTTGAACCACGTCGGGGGTTCACCCCTCCACTTT. V is TRBV6-5 and J is TRBJ1-6, with D possibly TRBD1 on 5 matching bases. Between the trimmed V and J ends, which lost 4 bases and 9 bases, there was a span of 16 bases. Germline V gene data show CDR1 as MNHEY and CDR2 as SVGAGI. The CDR3 has 15 residues.

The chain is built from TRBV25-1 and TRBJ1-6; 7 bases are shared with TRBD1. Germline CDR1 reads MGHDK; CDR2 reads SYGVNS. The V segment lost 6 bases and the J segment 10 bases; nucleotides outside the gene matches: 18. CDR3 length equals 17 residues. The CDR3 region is CASSTATGDMENSPLHF. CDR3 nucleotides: TGTGCCAGCAGCACCGCTACAGGGGATATGGAGAACTCACCCCTCCACTTT.

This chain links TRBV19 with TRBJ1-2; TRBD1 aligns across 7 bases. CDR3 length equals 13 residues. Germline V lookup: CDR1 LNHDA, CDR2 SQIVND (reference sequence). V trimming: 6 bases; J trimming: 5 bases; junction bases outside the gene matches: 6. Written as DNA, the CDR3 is TGTGCCAGTAGCGACAGGGCCGGATATGGCTACACCTTC. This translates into CASSDRAGYGYTF.

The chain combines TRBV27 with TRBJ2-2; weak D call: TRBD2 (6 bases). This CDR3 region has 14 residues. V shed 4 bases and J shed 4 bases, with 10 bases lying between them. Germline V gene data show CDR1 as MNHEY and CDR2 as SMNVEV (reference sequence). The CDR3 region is CASSSGLPTGELFF. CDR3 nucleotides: TGTGCCAGCAGTTCGGGACTTCCCACCGGGGAGCTGTTTTTT.

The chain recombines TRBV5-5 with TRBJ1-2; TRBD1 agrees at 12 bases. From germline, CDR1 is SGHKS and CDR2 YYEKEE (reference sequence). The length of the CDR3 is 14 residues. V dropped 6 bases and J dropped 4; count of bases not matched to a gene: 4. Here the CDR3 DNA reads TGTGCCAGCACCGGGACAGGGGGCGCCTATGGCTACACCTTC. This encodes CASTGTGGAYGYTF. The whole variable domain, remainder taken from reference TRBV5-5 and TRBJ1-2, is DAGVTQSPTHLIKTRGQQVTLRCSPISGHKSVSWYQQVLGQGPQFIFQYYEKEERGRGNFPDRFSARQFPNYSSELNVNALLLGDSALYLCASTGTGGAYGYTFGSGTRLTVV.

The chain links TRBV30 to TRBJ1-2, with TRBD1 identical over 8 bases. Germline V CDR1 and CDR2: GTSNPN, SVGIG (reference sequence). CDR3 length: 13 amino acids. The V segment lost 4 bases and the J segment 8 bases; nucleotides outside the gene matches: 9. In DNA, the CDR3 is TGTGCCTGGACCCAACAGGGGGGAAGAGGCTACACCTTC. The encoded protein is CAWTQQGGRGYTF.

The CDR3 DNA is TGCGCCAGCAGCTTTCGGGCGCCGACAGGGTTTAGATCCTACGAGCAGTACTTC. This gives the protein CASSFRAPTGFRSYEQYF. The rearrangement uses TRBV5-1 and TRBJ2-7; 7 bases match TRBD1. V shed 2 bases and J 1 base; nucleotides not matched to a gene: 15. The germline gives CDR1 SGHRS, CDR2 YFSETQ. This CDR3 contains 18 residues.

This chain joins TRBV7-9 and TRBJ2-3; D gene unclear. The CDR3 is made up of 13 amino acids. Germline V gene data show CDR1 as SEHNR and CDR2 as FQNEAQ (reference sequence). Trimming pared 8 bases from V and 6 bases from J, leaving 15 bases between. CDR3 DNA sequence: TGTGCCAGCCCCTCTGGGCTAAAGGATACGCAGTATTTT. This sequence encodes CASPSGLKDTQYF.